Following are 15 T cell receptor beta chains from one sample sequenced in a study of response to subunit inactivated influenza vaccine. TCRdb reprocessed the RT-PCR reads via MiXCR and lists one record per CDR3 protein. The sample has a few hundred thousand distinct CDR3 sequences, around 13% seen once. The sequences come from PBMCs from blood, collected less than 13 days after vaccination. These receptors were taken from a man in his fifties who received an inactivated influenza vaccine.

This clonotype has ten or more counts. The chain couples TRBV7-8 to TRBJ2-2, with unresolved D. The CDR3 length is 15 residues. With 4 bases removed from V and 1 base from J, the gap between germline ends came to 10 bases. Germline CDR1 reads SGHVS; CDR2 reads FQNEAQ. Here the CDR3 reads CASSYGRLNTGELFF. The CDR3 DNA follows: TGTGCCAGCAGCTACGGACGACTGAACACCGGGGAGCTGTTTTTT.

This clonotype was seen at least ten times. One end of the junction does not line up with germline, which may come from a read error. The V call is TRBV5-1, the J call TRBJ2-3, with a weak D call TRBD2 (6 bases). The CDR3 extends over 15 amino acids. Germline V gives CDR1 SGHRS, CDR2 YFSETQ. Here the CDR3 reads CASSLASAGADTQYF. Here the CDR3 DNA reads TGCGCCAGCAGTTTGGCTAGCGCTGGGGCAGATACGCAGTATTTT.

This chain uses TRBV10-3 with TRBJ2-1; 12 bases agree with TRBD2. Germline V CDR1 and CDR2: ENHRY, SYGVKD. Trimming removed 9 bases from V and 4 bases from J; junction bases left unmatched: 13. The CDR3 has 17 residues. This CDR3 is CAIRLTSGRSSYNEQFF. In nucleotides, the CDR3 is TGTGCCATACGACTGACTAGCGGGAGATCGTCTTACAATGAGCAGTTCTTC.

Many counts were recorded for this clonotype. One end of the junction does not line up with germline, which may come from a read error. The V call is TRBV5-1, the J call TRBJ2-5; D is undetermined. The germline CDR1 and CDR2 sequences are SGHRS and YFSETQ. The CDR3 has 14 amino acids. CDR3 nucleotides: TGCGCCAGCAGCTTTGCGACCCACGCTCTCGATTCTCTCTTC. Translating gives CASSFATHALDSLF.

The V gene is TRBV2, the J gene TRBJ1-6; a possible D gene is TRBD1 (6 bases). The CDR3 is 14 amino acids. V lost 2 bases, J lost 5 bases, and 7 bases lay in between. The germline CDR1 and CDR2 sequences are SNHLY and FYNNEI. Written as DNA, the CDR3 is TGTGCCAGCAGTGAACAGGGGAATAATTCACCCCTCCACTTT. Translation: CASSEQGNNSPLHF.

In its sample, this clonotype was seen a few times. At one end the junction does not follow the germline gene, possibly because of a read error. The V call is TRBV7-2, the J call TRBJ2-7, with TRBD1 identical over 8 bases. CDR3 length: 12 amino acids. CDR1 is SGHTA and CDR2 is FQGNSA in the germline V gene. DNA for the CDR3: TGTGCCAGCAGCGGTCGGGACAGGCTGGTTCACTTC. Translating gives CASSGRDRLVHF. Full variable domain (rest looked up from reference TRBV7-2 and TRBJ2-7): GAGVSQSPSNKVTEKGKDVELRCDPISGHTALYWYRQSLGQGLEFLIYFQGNSAPDKSGLPSDRFSAERTGGSVSTLTIQRTQQEDSAVYLCASSGRDRLVHFGPGTRLTVT.

This clonotype was seen a few times. The chain recombines TRBV24-1 with TRBJ2-1; 7 nucleotides align to TRBD2. This CDR3 comprises 15 residues. Germline CDR1 KGHDR, CDR2 SFDVKD. V shed 5 bases, J shed 1 base, and the junction held 4 bases outside the gene matches. CDR3 in amino acids: CATSGGSGSYNEQFF. DNA of the CDR3: TGTGCCACCAGTGGCGGGAGTGGGTCCTACAATGAGCAGTTCTTC.

The genes are TRBV5-6 and TRBJ2-1; tentative D call: TRBD2 (6 bases). The CDR3 length is 14 residues. Germline CDR1 is SGHDT and CDR2 is YYEEEE. Trimming took off 2 bases at V and 9 bases at J, with 15 bases between the two ends. DNA for the CDR3: TGTGCCAGCAGCTTCGTTCTAGCGAAAGGTGAGCAGTTCTTC. Residues: CASSFVLAKGEQFF.

This clonotype has more than one count but fewer than ten. V and J are TRBV4-1 and TRBJ1-1; TRBD1 might be the D (6 bases). The germline V gene has CDR1 MGHRA and CDR2 YSYEKL. The CDR3 is made up of 15 amino acids. Trimming removed 2 bases at V and 1 base at J, with 11 bases between. The DNA for the CDR3 is TGCGCCAGCAGCCAATGGACAGCGAGGAACACTGAAGCTTTCTTT. This encodes CASSQWTARNTEAFF.

The J gene is TRBJ2-1, the V gene TRBV29-1; tentative D call: TRBD2 (5 bases). Per the germline V gene, CDR1 is SQVTM and CDR2 is ANQGSEA. The CDR3 spans 11 residues. Trimming took off 1 base at V and 11 bases at J, with 9 bases between the two ends. CDR3 bases: TGCAGCGTTGAAGGGACTGCTAAGCAGTTCTTC. It codes for CSVEGTAKQFF.

This clonotype was observed a handful of times. The chain uses TRBV7-9 and TRBJ2-2, with D uncertain. This CDR3 is 13 amino acids long. Germline-derived CDR1 and CDR2 are SEHNR and FQNEAQ (reference sequence). V lost 8 bases and J 7 bases, leaving 14 bases between the germline ends. This CDR3 reads CASRAQKHGELFF. In nucleotides, the CDR3 is TGTGCCAGCCGGGCCCAAAAACACGGGGAGCTGTTTTTT. The full variable domain, its missing parts supplied by reference TRBV7-9 and TRBJ2-2, is DTGVSQNPRHKITKRGQNVTFRCDPISEHNRLYWYRQTLGQGPEFLTYFQNEAQLEKSRLLSDRFSAERPKGSFSTLEIQRTEQGDSAMYLCASRAQKHGELFFGEGSRLTVL.

This clonotype has only a few counts. The chain recombines TRBV3-1 with TRBJ1-3; D is ambiguous. Germline V lookup: CDR1 LGHDT, CDR2 YNNKEL (reference sequence). The length of the CDR3 is 16 residues. With 4 bases removed from V and 2 bases from J, the gap between germline ends came to 15 bases. The CDR3 sequence: CASSPSIFPTGNTIYF. The CDR3 nucleotides read TGTGCCAGCAGCCCCTCCATTTTTCCCACTGGAAACACCATATATTTT.

The genes are TRBV28 and TRBJ1-1; possible D gene TRBD1, 5 bases. This CDR3 spans 15 amino acids. In germline, CDR1 is MDHEN, CDR2 SYDVKM. The V end was cut by 8 bases, the J end by 4 bases, with 20 bases between. CDR3 residues: CASGAGGRGATEAFF. Here the CDR3 DNA reads TGTGCCAGCGGGGCTGGTGGGAGAGGGGCCACTGAAGCTTTCTTT.

This chain uses TRBV12-3 or TRBV12-4 with TRBJ2-3, with D maybe TRBD1 (6 bases). The CDR3 loop spans 17 amino acids. Between the trimmed V and J ends, which lost 4 bases and 2 bases, there was a span of 19 bases. CDR3 residues: CASSSLSRQVSTDTQYF. As DNA, the CDR3 is TGTGCCAGCAGTTCGCTGAGTAGACAGGTGTCCACAGATACGCAGTATTTT.

There are a few counts of this clonotype. The chain couples TRBV16 to TRBJ2-7; TRBD1 might be the D (5 bases). From germline, CDR1 is KGHSY and CDR2 FQNENV. Trimming cost V 2 bases and J 0 bases, with 14 bases left between them. This CDR3 contains 16 residues. The CDR3 protein is CASSQADTPSSYEQYF. Here the CDR3 DNA reads TGTGCCAGCAGCCAAGCGGACACACCGAGCTCCTACGAGCAGTACTTC.